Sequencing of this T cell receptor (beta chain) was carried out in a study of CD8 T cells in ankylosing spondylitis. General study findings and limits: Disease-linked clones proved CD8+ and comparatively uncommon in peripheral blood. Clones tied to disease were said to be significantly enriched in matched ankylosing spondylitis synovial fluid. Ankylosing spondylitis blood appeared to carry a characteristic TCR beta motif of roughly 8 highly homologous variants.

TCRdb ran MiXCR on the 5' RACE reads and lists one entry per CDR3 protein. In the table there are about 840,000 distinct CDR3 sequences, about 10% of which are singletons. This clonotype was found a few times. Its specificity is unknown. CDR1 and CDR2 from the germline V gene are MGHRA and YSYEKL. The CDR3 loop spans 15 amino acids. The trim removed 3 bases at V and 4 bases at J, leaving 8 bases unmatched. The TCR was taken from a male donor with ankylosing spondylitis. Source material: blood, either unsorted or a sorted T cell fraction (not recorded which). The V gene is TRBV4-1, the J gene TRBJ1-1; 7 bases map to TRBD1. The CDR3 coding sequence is TGCGCCAGCAGCCAGGCGGGCAGGGGGATCACTGAAGCTTTCTTT. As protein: CASSQAGRGITEAFF.